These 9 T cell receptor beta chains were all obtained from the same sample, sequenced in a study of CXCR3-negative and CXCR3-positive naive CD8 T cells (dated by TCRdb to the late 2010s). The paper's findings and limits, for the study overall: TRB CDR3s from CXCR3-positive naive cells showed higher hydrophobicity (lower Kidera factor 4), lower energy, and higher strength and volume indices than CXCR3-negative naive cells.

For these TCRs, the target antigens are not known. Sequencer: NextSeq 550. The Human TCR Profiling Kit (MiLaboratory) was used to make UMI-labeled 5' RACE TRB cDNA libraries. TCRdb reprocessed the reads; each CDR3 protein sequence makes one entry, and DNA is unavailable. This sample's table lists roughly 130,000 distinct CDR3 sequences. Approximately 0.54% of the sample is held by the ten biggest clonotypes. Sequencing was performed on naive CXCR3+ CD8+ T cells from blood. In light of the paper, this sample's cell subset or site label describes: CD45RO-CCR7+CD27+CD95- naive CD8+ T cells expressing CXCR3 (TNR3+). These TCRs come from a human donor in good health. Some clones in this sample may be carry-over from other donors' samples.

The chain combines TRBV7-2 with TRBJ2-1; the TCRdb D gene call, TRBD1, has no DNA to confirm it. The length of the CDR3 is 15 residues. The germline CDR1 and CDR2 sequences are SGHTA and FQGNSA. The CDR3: CASSLDSGAGNEQFF.

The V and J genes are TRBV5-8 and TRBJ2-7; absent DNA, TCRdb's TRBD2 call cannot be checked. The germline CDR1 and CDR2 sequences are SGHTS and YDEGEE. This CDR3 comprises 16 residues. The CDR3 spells CASSLFQREPSYEQYF.

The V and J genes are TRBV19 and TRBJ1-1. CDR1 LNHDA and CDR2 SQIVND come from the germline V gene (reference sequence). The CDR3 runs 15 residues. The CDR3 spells CASSIGRSGGTEAFF.

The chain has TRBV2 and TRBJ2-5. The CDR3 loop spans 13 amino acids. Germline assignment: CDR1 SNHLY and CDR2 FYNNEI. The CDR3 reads CAKNLYTEETQYF. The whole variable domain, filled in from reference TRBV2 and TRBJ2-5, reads EPEVTQTPSHQVTQMGQEVILRCVPISNHLYFYWYRQILGQKVEFLVSFYNNEISEKSEIFDDQFSVERPDGSNFTLKIRSTKLEDSAMYFCAKNLYTEETQYFGPGTRLLVL.

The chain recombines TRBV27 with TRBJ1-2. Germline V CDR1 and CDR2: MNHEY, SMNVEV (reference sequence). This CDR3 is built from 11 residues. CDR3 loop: CASLTDRGYTF.

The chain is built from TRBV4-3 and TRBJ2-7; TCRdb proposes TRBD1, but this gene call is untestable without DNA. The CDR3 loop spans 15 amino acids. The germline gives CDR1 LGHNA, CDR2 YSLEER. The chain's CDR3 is CASSQDRGGAYEQYF.

CDR3 loop: CSGRERNYNEQFF. The V and J genes are TRBV29-1 and TRBJ2-1; TCRdb names TRBD2, which stays unverified in the absence of DNA. Germline values: CDR1 SQVTM, CDR2 ANQGSEA. The CDR3 has 13 residues.

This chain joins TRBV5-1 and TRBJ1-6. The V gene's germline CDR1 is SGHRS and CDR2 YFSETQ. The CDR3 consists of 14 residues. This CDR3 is CASYDGGDNSPLHF.

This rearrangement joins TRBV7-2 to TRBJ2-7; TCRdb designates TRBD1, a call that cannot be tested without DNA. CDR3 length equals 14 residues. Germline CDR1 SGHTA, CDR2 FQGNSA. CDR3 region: CASSLWDRGGEQYF.